This is a list of T cell receptor beta chains from one sample in a study of cytomegalovirus exposure and HLA in healthy donors. Some clones are missing from TCRdb's copy, which holds only in-frame ones; the method was immunoSEQ multiplex PCR. Of approximately 90,000 clones in the sample, around 75% were seen once. The sample taken for sequencing was PBMCs. These TCRs come from a man aged 40-55 years in good health and CMV-seronegative. The CDR3 runs from the conserved cysteine through the conserved F or W. The D gene is left open where the match is weak. Clone size is not always given. Where it is, it says once, few, many or a class for expanded clones.

CASSQDLGFLGQTALHTEAFF	TGCGCCAGCAGCCAAGATCTCGGATTCCTAGGACAGACAGCTCTTCACACTGAAGCTTTCTTT	.	TRBV4-3	TRBJ1-1	.
CASSKGQGNTGELFF	TGTGCCAGCAGCAAAGGACAGGGGAACACCGGGGAGCTGTTTTTT	TRBD1	TRBV5-4	TRBJ2-2	.
CASSGLQGAAYNEQFF	TGTGCCAGCAGTGGCCTACAGGGGGCGGCCTACAATGAGCAGTTCTTC	TRBD1	TRBV6-1	TRBJ2-1	.
CASSLPSGQGRVKNIQYF	TGTGCCAGCAGCTTACCCTCGGGACAGGGTAGGGTCAAAAACATTCAGTACTTC	TRBD1	TRBV7-3	TRBJ2-4	.
CAWEAGTGGTNEQFF	TGTGCCTGGGAGGCAGGTACAGGGGGCACCAATGAGCAGTTCTTC	TRBD1	TRBV30	TRBJ2-1	.
CASSSGSYGGYTF	TGCGCCAGCAGCTCGGGGTCCTATGGGGGCTACACCTTC	.	TRBV4-3	TRBJ1-2	.
CASSEQAGEGYGYTF	TGTGCCAGCAGTGAACAGGCAGGGGAAGGCTATGGCTACACCTTC	.	TRBV6-1	TRBJ1-2	.
CASSDRGHTEAFF	TGTGCCAGCAGTGACAGGGGGCACACTGAAGCTTTCTTT	TRBD1	TRBV6-4	TRBJ1-1	.
CASSSPPGVNTEAFF	TGTGCCAGTAGTAGCCCCCCCGGGGTGAACACTGAAGCTTTCTTT	.	TRBV19	TRBJ1-1	.
CASSDSGGPADTQYF	TGTGCCAGCAGTGACTCGGGGGGGCCGGCAGATACGCAGTATTTT	.	TRBV6-4	TRBJ2-3	few
CASGPGQGRRRTEAFF	TGTGCCAGCGGACCGGGACAGGGGCGGAGAAGGACTGAAGCTTTCTTT	TRBD1	TRBV7-8	TRBJ1-1	.